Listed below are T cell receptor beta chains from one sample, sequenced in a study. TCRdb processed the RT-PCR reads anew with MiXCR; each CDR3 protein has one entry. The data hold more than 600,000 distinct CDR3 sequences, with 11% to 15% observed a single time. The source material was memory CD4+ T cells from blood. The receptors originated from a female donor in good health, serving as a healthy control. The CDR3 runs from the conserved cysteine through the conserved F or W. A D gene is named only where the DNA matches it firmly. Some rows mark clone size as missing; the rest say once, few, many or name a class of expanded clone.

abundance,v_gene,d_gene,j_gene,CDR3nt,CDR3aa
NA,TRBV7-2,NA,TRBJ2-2,TGTGCCAGCAGCTTAGGTAGAAGTCTTCACGGGGAGCTGTTTTTT,CASSLGRSLHGELFF
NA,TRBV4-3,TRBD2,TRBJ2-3,TGCGCCAGCAGCCAAGATAAACTAGCGGGAGGGCCCGGAGATACGCAGTATTTT,CASSQDKLAGGPGDTQYF
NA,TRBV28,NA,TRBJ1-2,TGTGCCAGCAGTTCCCTATACAGGGCGGGGATTTATGGCTACACCTTC,CASSSLYRAGIYGYTF
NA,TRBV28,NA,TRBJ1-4,TGTGCCAGCAGTTTGTACGGAGCAACTAATGAAAAACTGTTTTTT,CASSLYGATNEKLFF
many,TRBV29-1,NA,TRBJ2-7,TGCAGCGTTGAATCTGATACCTACGAGCAGTACTTC,CSVESDTYEQYF
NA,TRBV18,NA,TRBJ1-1,TGTGCCAGCTCACCAAGGTCCGGTGGGGACACTGAAGCTTTCTTT,CASSPRSGGDTEAFF
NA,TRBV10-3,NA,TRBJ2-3,TGTGCCATCGGTGTCCCCCCAAGCACAGATACGCAGTATTTT,CAIGVPPSTDTQYF
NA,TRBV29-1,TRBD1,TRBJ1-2,TGCAGCGTTGAAGATGGGGGGGACAGGTTCCATGGCTACACCTTC,CSVEDGGDRFHGYTF
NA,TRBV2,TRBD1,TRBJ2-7,TGTGCCACGGAAACAGGGGGTGCCCTCAAGCAGTACTTC,CATETGGALKQYF
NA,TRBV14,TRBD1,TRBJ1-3,TGTGCCAGCAGCGGACAGGCTTTCTCTGGAAACACCATATATTTT,CASSGQAFSGNTIYF
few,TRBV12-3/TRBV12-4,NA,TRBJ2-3,TGTGCCAGCAGTTTATCAGCGGATGCCGCAGATACGCAGTATTTT,CASSLSADAADTQYF
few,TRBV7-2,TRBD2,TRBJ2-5,TGTGCCAGCAGCCTGCTAGCGGCAGAGACCCAGTACTTC,CASSLLAAETQYF
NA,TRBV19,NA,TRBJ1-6,TGTGCCAGTAGTATTGGGATTAATTCACCCCTCCACTTT,CASSIGINSPLHF